This T cell receptor (beta chain) stems from a study of blood T cell repertoires in COVID-19 (dated by TCRdb to 2018 to 2020). Looking at the study overall: Samples from collaborators originated in the United States, Italy and Spain and spanned both the acute and convalescent phases of COVID-19. The material from the prospective study consisted of cDNA or gDNA derived from T cells, B-cell-depleted T cells, or PBMCs. Samples came from the ongoing ImmuneRACE study (first 160 participants) plus 1,254 subjects from 6 global collaborators. The sample metadata nearly always contained a de-identified subject ID, COVID-19 status, age in years and sex. Deeply sampled blood TCRbeta repertoires from subjects exposed to, actively infected with, or recovered from COVID-19 were included in the dataset. Where HLA class I and class II types were available, the types were taken from metadata supplied by the sample provider, not from assay-based typing. The repertoires were released in a freely available public database intended as a resource for research on the immune response to SARS-CoV-2. Summary of the overall study and its limitations: The quantity of clinical and demographic metadata differed by source and by participant and was supplied without curation.

This clone has a handful of counts. Its antigen is still unknown. It has no much larger one-base neighbor in the sample; base qualities were not kept. Whole blood was collected in K2EDTA tubes by collaborating institutions according to the institutions' own protocols. Collaborator samples were shipped for TCRbeta analysis as frozen whole blood, isolated PBMCs, or DNA extracted from either sample type. TCRbeta CDR3 regions were amplified from genomic DNA using the immunoSEQ Assay, a bias-controlled multiplex PCR. Turning to the authors' computational methods: The number of nucleated cells in each sample was estimated by amplification of reference gene primers within the assay. Sequence reads were collapsed and filtered to measure the absolute abundance of every unique TCRbeta CDR3 rearrangement. For each sample, productive Simpson clonality was calculated as the square root of Simpson's diversity index over productive rearrangements. In its TCRdb copy, this immuneACCESS table keeps in-frame sequences only and misses some clones. Where compared with another copy, unresolved V genes explain less than half of these, and the others have no known cause. For V, J and clone size, that table is used; D and trimming come from the DNA. Recorded for this sample are 45,000 or so clones; around 89% of them occurred a single time. The ten largest clones add up to 15% of the sample.

From the cysteine through the phenylalanine, the CDR3 covers 12 amino acids. Left in the record is the CDR3 DNA by itself, 36 bases read in frame from the first base. From the germline V gene, CDR1 is LGHNT and CDR2 is FRNRAP. Between the V and J ends, shortened by 3 bases and 8 bases respectively, the junction contains 7 bases. Sequenced material: peripheral blood. The sequence derives from a man in his 70s with active COVID-19. The rearrangement combines TRBV12-5 with TRBJ2-2; TRBD1 could be the D gene, as 6 bases match. The CDR3 amino acid sequence is: CASGFDRGELFF. At the DNA level, the sequence is TGTGCTAGTGGTTTCGACAGGGGGGAGCTGTTTTTT.